These T cell receptor beta chains were read from a single sample in a study of shared clonotypes between healthy human individuals. Sequenced by immunoSEQ multiplex PCR; TCRdb stores in-frame clones only, minus some. Here the sample spans millions of clones, 90% to 95% being singletons. The specimen was naive CD4+ T cells sorted from blood. The receptors originated from a man aged 18 to 30 in good health. The CDR3 runs from the conserved cysteine through the conserved F or W. D genes are given only for firm matches. Clone size is shown for a subset of rows, as once, few, many or a class of expanded clone.

v_gene: TRBV29-1; d_gene: TRBD2; j_gene: TRBJ2-1; len: 14; abundance: -; CDR3aa: CSVELAASYNEQFF; CDR3nt: TGCAGCGTCGAACTAGCGGCGTCCTACAATGAGCAGTTCTTC
v_gene: TRBV2; d_gene: -; j_gene: TRBJ2-7; len: 16; abundance: -; CDR3aa: CASSDPPGETSYEQYF; CDR3nt: TGTGCCAGCAGTGACCCTCCCGGGGAGACCTCCTACGAGCAGTACTTC
v_gene: TRBV6-1; d_gene: -; j_gene: TRBJ1-6; len: 13; abundance: few; CDR3aa: CASSEGPNSPLHF; CDR3nt: TGTGCCAGCAGTGAAGGACCCAATTCACCCCTCCACTTT
v_gene: TRBV9; d_gene: TRBD1; j_gene: TRBJ1-5; len: 14; abundance: -; CDR3aa: CASSADRDAQPQHF; CDR3nt: TGTGCCAGCAGCGCTGACAGGGATGCTCAGCCCCAGCATTTT
v_gene: TRBV15; d_gene: TRBD1; j_gene: TRBJ1-6; len: 16; abundance: once; CDR3aa: CATSRDPQTGYSPLHF; CDR3nt: TGTGCCACCAGCAGAGATCCGCAGACAGGGTATTCACCCCTCCACTTT
v_gene: TRBV4-3; d_gene: TRBD2; j_gene: TRBJ2-3; len: 15; abundance: -; CDR3aa: CASSQTAGGTDTQYF; CDR3nt: TGCGCCAGCAGCCAAACAGCGGGAGGTACAGATACGCAGTATTTT
v_gene: TRBV9; d_gene: TRBD2; j_gene: TRBJ2-1; len: 18; abundance: -; CDR3aa: CASSVVASGGAAYNEQFF; CDR3nt: TGTGCCAGCAGCGTAGTCGCTAGCGGGGGGGCCGCCTACAATGAGCAGTTCTTC
v_gene: TRBV5-4; d_gene: -; j_gene: TRBJ1-1; len: 13; abundance: -; CDR3aa: CASSRQQNTEAFF; CDR3nt: TGTGCCAGCAGCCGGCAGCAGAACACTGAAGCTTTCTTT
v_gene: TRBV14; d_gene: TRBD1; j_gene: TRBJ2-5; len: 16; abundance: -; CDR3aa: CASSPGDRAVQETQYF; CDR3nt: TGTGCCAGCAGCCCCGGGGACAGGGCGGTCCAAGAGACCCAGTACTTC
v_gene: TRBV25-1; d_gene: -; j_gene: TRBJ2-3; len: 15; abundance: -; CDR3aa: CASSESANVADTQYF; CDR3nt: TGTGCCAGCAGTGAATCAGCGAACGTGGCAGATACGCAGTATTTT
v_gene: TRBV28; d_gene: -; j_gene: TRBJ1-5; len: 17; abundance: -; CDR3aa: CASSFRGTGISNQPQHF; CDR3nt: TGTGCCAGCAGTTTCCGGGGGACGGGAATCAGCAATCAGCCCCAGCATTTT
v_gene: TRBV15; d_gene: -; j_gene: TRBJ2-7; len: 15; abundance: -; CDR3aa: CATSLIGGSSYEQYF; CDR3nt: TGTGCCACCAGCCTCATCGGGGGCAGCTCCTACGAGCAGTACTTC
v_gene: TRBV6-6; d_gene: -; j_gene: TRBJ2-3; len: 15; abundance: -; CDR3aa: CASSYLVGVADTQYF; CDR3nt: TGTGCCAGCAGTTACTTAGTTGGGGTTGCAGATACGCAGTATTTT
v_gene: TRBV7-6; d_gene: TRBD2; j_gene: TRBJ2-1; len: 13; abundance: -; CDR3aa: CASSLLGGDEQFF; CDR3nt: TGTGCCAGCAGCTTACTCGGGGGGGATGAGCAGTTCTTC
v_gene: TRBV10-3; d_gene: -; j_gene: TRBJ2-1; len: 16; abundance: -; CDR3aa: CAISVLSEKGHNEQFF; CDR3nt: TGTGCCATCAGTGTACTTAGCGAGAAGGGCCACAATGAGCAGTTCTTC
v_gene: TRBV7-9; d_gene: -; j_gene: TRBJ2-1; len: 15; abundance: -; CDR3aa: CASSARRASYNEQFF; CDR3nt: TGTGCCAGCAGCGCGAGGAGGGCCTCCTACAATGAGCAGTTCTTC
v_gene: TRBV12-5; d_gene: TRBD2; j_gene: TRBJ2-5; len: 16; abundance: -; CDR3aa: CASGKGLAGGGETQYF; CDR3nt: TGTGCTAGTGGAAAAGGACTAGCGGGAGGTGGAGAGACCCAGTACTTC
v_gene: TRBV10-3; d_gene: -; j_gene: TRBJ1-1; len: 13; abundance: -; CDR3aa: CAISVGMNTEAFF; CDR3nt: TGTGCCATCAGTGTGGGGATGAACACTGAAGCTTTCTTT
v_gene: TRBV15; d_gene: -; j_gene: TRBJ2-7; len: 15; abundance: -; CDR3aa: CATSKGSDNSYEQYF; CDR3nt: TGTGCCACCAGCAAAGGAAGTGACAACTCCTACGAGCAGTACTTC
v_gene: TRBV5-6; d_gene: -; j_gene: TRBJ2-7; len: 11; abundance: -; CDR3aa: CASSLTDEQYF; CDR3nt: TGTGCCAGCAGCTTAACGGACGAGCAGTACTTC
v_gene: TRBV6-5; d_gene: -; j_gene: TRBJ1-2; len: 12; abundance: -; CDR3aa: CASTDTYYGYTF; CDR3nt: TGTGCCAGCACGGACACTTACTATGGCTACACCTTC
v_gene: TRBV9; d_gene: -; j_gene: TRBJ1-1; len: 14; abundance: -; CDR3aa: CASSVRRDGTEAFF; CDR3nt: TGTGCCAGCAGCGTTCGACGGGACGGGACTGAAGCTTTCTTT
v_gene: TRBV5-1; d_gene: -; j_gene: TRBJ1-1; len: 14; abundance: -; CDR3aa: CASRLGRLNTEAFF; CDR3nt: TGCGCCAGCCGCTTGGGACGGTTGAACACTGAAGCTTTCTTT
v_gene: TRBV29-1; d_gene: TRBD1; j_gene: TRBJ2-7; len: 12; abundance: -; CDR3aa: CSVGAGGYEQYF; CDR3nt: TGCAGCGTTGGGGCAGGGGGCTACGAGCAGTACTTC
v_gene: TRBV5-6; d_gene: TRBD2; j_gene: TRBJ2-1; len: 17; abundance: -; CDR3aa: CASSTGWGGSRYNEQFF; CDR3nt: TGTGCCAGCAGCACTGGGTGGGGCGGGAGTCGATACAATGAGCAGTTCTTC
v_gene: TRBV6-1; d_gene: -; j_gene: TRBJ1-6; len: 18; abundance: -; CDR3aa: CASSERGFGGGNNSPLHF; CDR3nt: TGTGCCAGCAGTGAACGGGGCTTCGGGGGAGGGAATAATTCACCCCTCCACTTT
v_gene: TRBV18; d_gene: -; j_gene: TRBJ1-2; len: 13; abundance: -; CDR3aa: CASSPDINYGYTF; CDR3nt: TGTGCCAGCTCACCCGACATAAACTATGGCTACACCTTC
v_gene: TRBV5-1; d_gene: -; j_gene: TRBJ2-1; len: 20; abundance: -; CDR3aa: CASSRSTGSAGRYSYNEQFF; CDR3nt: TGCGCCAGCAGCCGTAGTACGGGTTCCGCGGGTCGATACTCCTACAATGAGCAGTTCTTC
v_gene: TRBV6-6; d_gene: -; j_gene: TRBJ1-6; len: 14; abundance: -; CDR3aa: CASRTTGYNSPLHF; CDR3nt: TGTGCCAGCAGGACGACAGGTTATAATTCACCCCTCCACTTT
v_gene: TRBV6-5; d_gene: TRBD1; j_gene: TRBJ2-7; len: 14; abundance: -; CDR3aa: CASSTTGGPSKQYF; CDR3nt: TGTGCCAGCAGTACCACAGGGGGCCCTTCTAAGCAGTACTTC
v_gene: TRBV5-1; d_gene: -; j_gene: TRBJ1-1; len: 14; abundance: -; CDR3aa: CASSLQVLNTEAFF; CDR3nt: TGCGCCAGCAGCTTGCAGGTATTGAACACTGAAGCTTTCTTT
v_gene: TRBV7-9; d_gene: TRBD2; j_gene: TRBJ2-5; len: 14; abundance: -; CDR3aa: CASSRSGSKETQYF; CDR3nt: TGTGCCAGCAGCCGTAGCGGGTCGAAAGAGACCCAGTACTTC
v_gene: TRBV6-6; d_gene: -; j_gene: TRBJ2-7; len: 13; abundance: once; CDR3aa: CASRTVSSYEQYF; CDR3nt: TGTGCCAGCAGAACAGTGAGCTCCTACGAGCAGTACTTC
v_gene: TRBV18; d_gene: -; j_gene: TRBJ2-3; len: 14; abundance: -; CDR3aa: CASSSFPITDTQYF; CDR3nt: TGTGCCAGCTCATCATTCCCCATCACAGATACGCAGTATTTT
v_gene: TRBV19; d_gene: -; j_gene: TRBJ2-5; len: 14; abundance: -; CDR3aa: CASSKGDSQETQYF; CDR3nt: TGTGCCAGTAGTAAAGGAGACAGTCAAGAGACCCAGTACTTC
v_gene: TRBV7-9; d_gene: -; j_gene: TRBJ1-1; len: 14; abundance: -; CDR3aa: CASSLGQTNTEAFF; CDR3nt: TGTGCCAGCAGCTTAGGTCAGACTAACACTGAAGCTTTCTTT
v_gene: TRBV6-6; d_gene: -; j_gene: TRBJ2-7; len: 15; abundance: -; CDR3aa: CASTLDRAGADEQYF; CDR3nt: TGTGCCAGCACCTTAGACAGGGCGGGGGCCGACGAGCAGTACTTC
v_gene: TRBV7-2; d_gene: TRBD1; j_gene: TRBJ2-1; len: 15; abundance: -; CDR3aa: CASSYRDSSYNEQFF; CDR3nt: TGTGCCAGCAGCTACCGGGACAGCTCCTACAATGAGCAGTTCTTC
v_gene: TRBV11-3; d_gene: TRBD2; j_gene: TRBJ2-2; len: 14; abundance: -; CDR3aa: CASRREANTGELFF; CDR3nt: TGTGCCAGCAGGCGGGAGGCGAACACCGGGGAGCTGTTTTTT
v_gene: TRBV6-1; d_gene: TRBD1; j_gene: TRBJ1-5; len: 15; abundance: -; CDR3aa: CASSDRTGGNQPQHF; CDR3nt: TGTGCCAGCAGTGATCGGACAGGGGGCAATCAGCCCCAGCATTTT
v_gene: TRBV30; d_gene: -; j_gene: TRBJ1-1; len: 11; abundance: -; CDR3aa: CAWSSYTEAFF; CDR3nt: TGTGCCTGGAGTTCTTACACTGAAGCTTTCTTT
v_gene: TRBV15; d_gene: -; j_gene: TRBJ2-3; len: 16; abundance: -; CDR3aa: CATSRDGGVSTDTQYF; CDR3nt: TGTGCCACCAGCAGAGATGGTGGGGTAAGCACAGATACGCAGTATTTT
v_gene: TRBV15; d_gene: -; j_gene: TRBJ2-2; len: 14; abundance: -; CDR3aa: CATSPRHGDGELFF; CDR3nt: TGTGCCACCAGCCCCAGACATGGCGACGGGGAGCTGTTTTTT
v_gene: TRBV4-1; d_gene: -; j_gene: TRBJ2-1; len: 16; abundance: -; CDR3aa: CASSQFRLSSYNEQFF; CDR3nt: TGCGCCAGCAGCCAATTCAGGTTGAGCTCCTACAATGAGCAGTTCTTC
v_gene: TRBV10-3; d_gene: TRBD2; j_gene: TRBJ2-7; len: 17; abundance: -; CDR3aa: CAISERQTSGGKYEQYF; CDR3nt: TGTGCCATCAGTGAGCGACAGACTAGCGGGGGGAAATACGAGCAGTACTTC
v_gene: TRBV5-6; d_gene: -; j_gene: TRBJ2-1; len: 16; abundance: -; CDR3aa: CASSLGDPWLSLEQFF; CDR3nt: TGTGCCAGCAGCTTGGGGGACCCGTGGTTGTCTTTGGAGCAGTTCTTC
v_gene: TRBV5-1; d_gene: TRBD2; j_gene: TRBJ2-6; len: 20; abundance: -; CDR3aa: CASSREVRLAGNSGANVLTF; CDR3nt: TGCGCCAGCAGCCGTGAGGTGCGGCTAGCGGGCAACTCTGGGGCCAACGTCCTGACTTTC
v_gene: TRBV19; d_gene: -; j_gene: TRBJ1-2; len: 13; abundance: -; CDR3aa: CASRSSGGHGYTF; CDR3nt: TGTGCCAGTAGGTCCTCGGGAGGGCATGGCTACACCTTC
v_gene: TRBV12-5; d_gene: -; j_gene: TRBJ1-1; len: 14; abundance: -; CDR3aa: CASGPDGVNTEAFF; CDR3nt: TGTGCTAGTGGTCCGGATGGGGTAAACACTGAAGCTTTCTTT
v_gene: TRBV7-2; d_gene: TRBD2; j_gene: TRBJ2-5; len: 15; abundance: -; CDR3aa: CASSFRLAGEETQYF; CDR3nt: TGTGCCAGCAGCTTTAGGCTAGCGGGGGAGGAGACCCAGTACTTC